This T cell receptor beta chain was obtained from a study of cytomegalovirus exposure and HLA in healthy donors. Study-wide results and caveats: Across donors, sequencing depth was assumed by presence/absence analyses to be roughly uniform.

Of note for this clone: Its antigen is unknown.

The PCR made use of 60 Vbeta and 13 Jbeta primers. Libraries were prepared by immunoSEQ multiplex PCR; TCRdb keeps only in-frame clonotypes and omits some of them. Altogether about 54,000 clones are present, 75% to 80% being singletons, with the ten largest covering roughly 1.5%. From germline, CDR1 is SGHRS and CDR2 YFSETQ. The CDR3 totals 15 residues. Trimming stripped 0 bases from V and 6 bases from J, with 12 bases between. This chain links TRBV5-1 with TRBJ1-4, with a possible D match to TRBD1 (5 bases). The sequence derives from a female donor in good health and CMV-seronegative. The sequenced material came from PBMCs. CDR3 nucleotide sequence: TGCGCCAGCAGCTTGGGGGGGGAACCCCATGAAAAACTGTTTTTT. Residues: CASSLGGEPHEKLFF.